These T cell receptor beta chains were read from a single sample in a study of OX40 agonist ivuxolimab in advanced cancers. Using immunoSEQ multiplex PCR, the repertoire was profiled, and TCRdb retains in-frame clones only, with some absent. The table includes 20,000 or so clones, about nine tenths detected once. This specimen was CD4+ or CD8+ T cells sorted from blood, taken in a trial of the OX40 agonist ivuxolimab. All receptors come from an adult with an advanced solid tumor such as melanoma, head and neck, liver or kidney cancer. CDR3s include the opening cysteine and the closing phenylalanine or tryptophan. Each record gives: CDR3 DNA, CDR3 protein, clone size, J gene, D gene, V gene. A D gene is named only where the DNA matches it firmly. The size of a clone is reported for some rows only, either as once, few or many, or as a class for expanded clones.

cdr3_nt: TGTGCCAGCAGCTTCAGTCGGAGCTACTACAATGAGCAGTTCTTC
cdr3_aa: CASSFSRSYYNEQFF
clone_size: NA
j_call: TRBJ2-1
d_call: NA
v_call: TRBV5-4

cdr3_nt: TGTGCCAGCAGCGACAAGACTATTTTGGATGAGCAGTTCTTC
cdr3_aa: CASSDKTILDEQFF
clone_size: NA
j_call: TRBJ2-1
d_call: NA
v_call: TRBV11-1

cdr3_nt: TGTGCCAGCAGCTTTCGGTCTGAAGGTTACGAGCAGTACTTC
cdr3_aa: CASSFRSEGYEQYF
clone_size: NA
j_call: TRBJ2-7
d_call: NA
v_call: TRBV7-8

cdr3_nt: TGTGCCAGCAGCTTGTCTAGCGGGGGTACTCCCAAAAACATTCAGTACTTC
cdr3_aa: CASSLSSGGTPKNIQYF
clone_size: once
j_call: TRBJ2-4
d_call: TRBD2
v_call: TRBV7-9

cdr3_nt: TGTGCCAGCAGCTTTGACGGTCCAGGGGATACGCAGTATTTT
cdr3_aa: CASSFDGPGDTQYF
clone_size: NA
j_call: TRBJ2-3
d_call: NA
v_call: TRBV5-4

cdr3_nt: TGTGCCAGCAGTGAAGGGCCCATTGCCAGATCTACGCAGTATTTT
cdr3_aa: CASSEGPIARSTQYF
clone_size: NA
j_call: TRBJ2-3
d_call: NA
v_call: TRBV25-1

cdr3_nt: TGTGCCAGCAGCTTGGGAGGCGAGGGCACTGAAGCTTTCTTT
cdr3_aa: CASSLGGEGTEAFF
clone_size: NA
j_call: TRBJ1-1
d_call: NA
v_call: TRBV7-9

cdr3_nt: TGTGCCAGCAGTGAACTAGCGGGGGGGCATGAGCAGCTCTTC
cdr3_aa: CASSELAGGHEQLF
clone_size: NA
j_call: TRBJ2-1
d_call: TRBD2
v_call: TRBV6-1

cdr3_nt: TGTGCCAGCAGTTTCTCCCGGACTTCAACTTACGAGCAGTACTTC
cdr3_aa: CASSFSRTSTYEQYF
clone_size: few
j_call: TRBJ2-7
d_call: NA
v_call: TRBV27

cdr3_nt: TGTGCCAGCAGCCTCGGGCTAGCGGGCACAGATACGCAGTATTTT
cdr3_aa: CASSLGLAGTDTQYF
clone_size: NA
j_call: TRBJ2-3
d_call: TRBD2
v_call: TRBV7-6

cdr3_nt: TGTGCCAGCAGCTTGGCTCCGGAGCGGGTCCCAGATACGCAGTATTTT
cdr3_aa: CASSLAPERVPDTQYF
clone_size: NA
j_call: TRBJ2-3
d_call: NA
v_call: TRBV11-2

cdr3_nt: TGTGCCAGCAGTCCCCGGACAGGTCCGGACACTGAAGCTTTCTTT
cdr3_aa: CASSPRTGPDTEAFF
clone_size: NA
j_call: TRBJ1-1
d_call: TRBD1
v_call: TRBV6-5

cdr3_nt: TGCAGCGTTTCGTCCGGGCCCCATGAGGCCTACAATGAGCAGTTCTTC
cdr3_aa: CSVSSGPHEAYNEQFF
clone_size: NA
j_call: TRBJ2-1
d_call: NA
v_call: TRBV29-1

cdr3_nt: TGTGCCAGCAGCTCCGACAGAATCTACAATGAGCAGTTCTTC
cdr3_aa: CASSSDRIYNEQFF
clone_size: NA
j_call: TRBJ2-1
d_call: NA
v_call: TRBV5-6

cdr3_nt: TGTGCCAGCAGCTCTATACCCTCCTACGAGCAGTACTTC
cdr3_aa: CASSSIPSYEQYF
clone_size: NA
j_call: TRBJ2-7
d_call: NA
v_call: TRBV27

cdr3_nt: TGTGCCAGCACCCTCGGGGGACCCCAGTTCTTC
cdr3_aa: CASTLGGPQFF
clone_size: NA
j_call: TRBJ2-1
d_call: NA
v_call: TRBV5-6

cdr3_nt: TGTGCCAGCAGCTCGATGGGGACTAGCGCCCTGGATACGCAGTATTTT
cdr3_aa: CASSSMGTSALDTQYF
clone_size: NA
j_call: TRBJ2-3
d_call: TRBD2
v_call: TRBV7-9

cdr3_nt: TGCGCCAGCAGCCTAGAGGGACTAGCGTTCGATGAGCAGTTCTTC
cdr3_aa: CASSLEGLAFDEQFF
clone_size: NA
j_call: TRBJ2-1
d_call: TRBD2
v_call: TRBV4-1

cdr3_nt: TGCGCCAGCAGCCAAGAGCCCCCAGGCATACCCCAAGAGACCCAGTACTTC
cdr3_aa: CASSQEPPGIPQETQYF
clone_size: NA
j_call: TRBJ2-5
d_call: NA
v_call: TRBV4-1

cdr3_nt: TGCGCCAGCAGCTGGGGGATCACAGGGGGGACAGATACGCAGTATTTT
cdr3_aa: CASSWGITGGTDTQYF
clone_size: NA
j_call: TRBJ2-3
d_call: TRBD1
v_call: TRBV5-1

cdr3_nt: TGCGCCAGCAGCTTGGAGGGTTATAGCAATCAGCCCCAGCATTTT
cdr3_aa: CASSLEGYSNQPQHF
clone_size: few
j_call: TRBJ1-5
d_call: NA
v_call: TRBV5-1

cdr3_nt: TGTGCCAGCAGCACTGACAGATACGAGCAGTACTTC
cdr3_aa: CASSTDRYEQYF
clone_size: NA
j_call: TRBJ2-7
d_call: NA
v_call: TRBV6-6

cdr3_nt: TGTGCCAGCACCGACTTACCCCAGGGGAGAAACACTGAAGCTTTCTTT
cdr3_aa: CASTDLPQGRNTEAFF
clone_size: NA
j_call: TRBJ1-1
d_call: NA
v_call: TRBV5-5

cdr3_nt: TGTGCCAGCAGCTCTCCGCCGGGCTATGGCGCTGAAGCTTTCTTT
cdr3_aa: CASSSPPGYGAEAFF
clone_size: NA
j_call: TRBJ1-1
d_call: NA
v_call: TRBV11-2

cdr3_nt: TGTGCCACCCTGACAGGGGGGAAATCACCCCTCCACTTT
cdr3_aa: CATLTGGKSPLHF
clone_size: NA
j_call: TRBJ1-6
d_call: TRBD1
v_call: TRBV6-5

cdr3_nt: TGTGCCAGCAGCCCCCGGGCCGCAGAGAGTCTAGTCATCTTGGAGCAGTACTTC
cdr3_aa: CASSPRAAESLVILEQYF
clone_size: NA
j_call: TRBJ2-7
d_call: NA
v_call: TRBV4-2

cdr3_nt: TGTGCCAGTAGTATATACCGGGGCCTAGATACGCAGTATTTT
cdr3_aa: CASSIYRGLDTQYF
clone_size: NA
j_call: TRBJ2-3
d_call: NA
v_call: TRBV19

cdr3_nt: TGTGCCAGCAGTGAAATTTCGGCTCAGACTAGCGGGGCTGATACGCAGTATTTT
cdr3_aa: CASSEISAQTSGADTQYF
clone_size: once
j_call: TRBJ2-3
d_call: TRBD2
v_call: TRBV6-1

cdr3_nt: TGTGCCAGCAGCTTAGGCACAGGGGCTGATGGCTACACCTTC
cdr3_aa: CASSLGTGADGYTF
clone_size: medium-sized
j_call: TRBJ1-2
d_call: TRBD1
v_call: TRBV11-2

cdr3_nt: TGTGCCAGCAGTTTAGTGACTAGCGGGATACGATCCTACGAGCAGTACTTC
cdr3_aa: CASSLVTSGIRSYEQYF
clone_size: NA
j_call: TRBJ2-7
d_call: TRBD2
v_call: TRBV28

cdr3_nt: TGTGCCAGTAGTATATTCAACCCGACTGAAGCTTTCTTT
cdr3_aa: CASSIFNPTEAFF
clone_size: NA
j_call: TRBJ1-1
d_call: NA
v_call: TRBV19

cdr3_nt: TGCGCCAGCGGGACGGGACAGGGTGGCTATGGCTACACCTTC
cdr3_aa: CASGTGQGGYGYTF
clone_size: NA
j_call: TRBJ1-2
d_call: TRBD1
v_call: TRBV5-1

cdr3_nt: TGTGCCTGGGGACTAGCGGACTACGAGCAGTACTTC
cdr3_aa: CAWGLADYEQYF
clone_size: NA
j_call: TRBJ2-7
d_call: TRBD2
v_call: TRBV30

cdr3_nt: TGTGCCAGCAGCTTATCAAATCAGCCCCAGCATTTT
cdr3_aa: CASSLSNQPQHF
clone_size: NA
j_call: TRBJ1-5
d_call: NA
v_call: TRBV7-9

cdr3_nt: TGTGCCAGCAGTGAGGGGGGTGGAAGCAATCAGCCCCAGCATTTT
cdr3_aa: CASSEGGGSNQPQHF
clone_size: NA
j_call: TRBJ1-5
d_call: NA
v_call: TRBV2

cdr3_nt: TGTGCCAGCCTTTCTGGAAACACCATATATTTT
cdr3_aa: CASLSGNTIYF
clone_size: NA
j_call: TRBJ1-3
d_call: NA
v_call: TRBV6-6

cdr3_nt: TGTGCCAGCAGCTCGATTGAGGTCGATAGCAATCAGCCCCAGCATTTT
cdr3_aa: CASSSIEVDSNQPQHF
clone_size: NA
j_call: TRBJ1-5
d_call: NA
v_call: TRBV7-9

cdr3_nt: TGTGCCAGCGCCCCCGGGCAGCTATACTACGAGCAGTACTTC
cdr3_aa: CASAPGQLYYEQYF
clone_size: once
j_call: TRBJ2-7
d_call: NA
v_call: TRBV27

cdr3_nt: TGTGCCAGCAGCTTGGCTCCGGGACAGGGGGCGAGGGAGCAGTACTTC
cdr3_aa: CASSLAPGQGAREQYF
clone_size: NA
j_call: TRBJ2-7
d_call: TRBD1
v_call: TRBV7-6

cdr3_nt: TGTGCCAGCAGTGTTGAAATAGGTACAGACTCTGGAAACACCATATATTTT
cdr3_aa: CASSVEIGTDSGNTIYF
clone_size: NA
j_call: TRBJ1-3
d_call: NA
v_call: TRBV2

cdr3_nt: TGTGCCAGCCAGAGCTCCTACAATGAGCAGTTCTTC
cdr3_aa: CASQSSYNEQFF
clone_size: NA
j_call: TRBJ2-1
d_call: NA
v_call: TRBV27

cdr3_nt: TGTGCCAGCAGCTTAGTGATAGGAGATCGCGAGCAGTACTTC
cdr3_aa: CASSLVIGDREQYF
clone_size: NA
j_call: TRBJ2-7
d_call: NA
v_call: TRBV11-2